These T cell receptor beta chains were read from a single sample in a study of shared clonotypes between healthy human individuals. Produced via immunoSEQ multiplex PCR; TCRdb's table is partial and in-frame only. Of about a million clones in the sample, around 74% were seen once. Sequenced sample: memory CD4+ T cells sorted from blood. The receptors come from a man younger than 35 in good health. CDR3s include the opening cysteine and the closing phenylalanine or tryptophan. Fields, in order: D gene, clone size, V gene, J gene, CDR3 DNA, CDR3 protein. The D gene is left open where the match is weak. Where a row states a size, it is once, few, many or the class of an expanded clone; other rows omit it.

d_call: TRBD2
clone_size: -
v_call: TRBV4-1
j_call: TRBJ2-5
cdr3_nt: TGCGCCAGCAGCCAAGGAGAGGGAGGGGAGACCCAGTACTTC
cdr3_aa: CASSQGEGGETQYF

d_call: TRBD1
clone_size: -
v_call: TRBV6-5
j_call: TRBJ1-6
cdr3_nt: TGTGCCAGCAGTTTTACAGGGGGCTCACCCCTCCACTTT
cdr3_aa: CASSFTGGSPLHF

d_call: TRBD2
clone_size: -
v_call: TRBV7-9
j_call: TRBJ2-7
cdr3_nt: TGTGCCAGCAGCTTACTAGCGGGAGCCGAAGAGCAGTACTTC
cdr3_aa: CASSLLAGAEEQYF

d_call: TRBD2
clone_size: -
v_call: TRBV6-5
j_call: TRBJ2-5
cdr3_nt: TGTGCCAGCAGTTCCGCGGGGGGCGCGGGGGAGACCCAGTACTTC
cdr3_aa: CASSSAGGAGETQYF

d_call: -
clone_size: -
v_call: TRBV7-8
j_call: TRBJ1-5
cdr3_nt: TGTGCCAGCAGCACCCGGACCTCTATTCTGGATCAGCCCCAGCATTTT
cdr3_aa: CASSTRTSILDQPQHF

d_call: TRBD1
clone_size: -
v_call: TRBV6-6
j_call: TRBJ1-6
cdr3_nt: TGTGCCAGCAAGAGTCAGGGGGCTGGTTCACCCCTCCACTTT
cdr3_aa: CASKSQGAGSPLHF

d_call: -
clone_size: -
v_call: TRBV30
j_call: TRBJ2-7
cdr3_nt: TGTGCCTGGAGTAGGTATCAGTACGAGCAGTACTTC
cdr3_aa: CAWSRYQYEQYF

d_call: TRBD2
clone_size: -
v_call: TRBV5-1
j_call: TRBJ2-1
cdr3_nt: TGCGCCAGCAGCTTGGCAACTAGCGGCAACAATGAGCAGTTCTTC
cdr3_aa: CASSLATSGNNEQFF

d_call: -
clone_size: -
v_call: TRBV14
j_call: TRBJ2-5
cdr3_nt: TGTGCCAGCGCCGGGACCGCACAAGAGACCCAGTACTTC
cdr3_aa: CASAGTAQETQYF

d_call: -
clone_size: -
v_call: TRBV2
j_call: TRBJ1-1
cdr3_nt: TGTGCCAGCAGTGCTTCAGTCATGAACACTGAAGCTTTCTTT
cdr3_aa: CASSASVMNTEAFF

d_call: -
clone_size: -
v_call: TRBV6-1
j_call: TRBJ1-6
cdr3_nt: TGTGCCAGCAGTAGCGGGGAGGGATCGGGTTCACCCCTCCACTTT
cdr3_aa: CASSSGEGSGSPLHF

d_call: -
clone_size: once
v_call: TRBV21-1
j_call: TRBJ1-3
cdr3_nt: TGTGCCAGCAGCAAAGGGAGGGCGACAGGGCCCCGAATACCCTCTGGAAACACCATATATTTT
cdr3_aa: CASSKGRATGPRIPSGNTIYF

d_call: -
clone_size: few
v_call: TRBV19
j_call: TRBJ1-1
cdr3_nt: TGTGCCAGTAGCCCCGGTGCCAACCGAGCTTTCTTT
cdr3_aa: CASSPGANRAFF

d_call: -
clone_size: -
v_call: TRBV6-1
j_call: TRBJ1-5
cdr3_nt: TGTGCCAGCAGTGAAGTGGGGATAGGGCAGCCCCAGCATTTT
cdr3_aa: CASSEVGIGQPQHF

d_call: -
clone_size: -
v_call: TRBV2
j_call: TRBJ2-7
cdr3_nt: TGTGCCAGCAGAGGTGACAGCGCGAACTACGAGCAGTACTTC
cdr3_aa: CASRGDSANYEQYF

d_call: -
clone_size: -
v_call: TRBV4-3
j_call: TRBJ1-2
cdr3_nt: TGCGCCAGCAGCCAAGATCTTAAAGGGGAAAACTATGGCTACACCTTC
cdr3_aa: CASSQDLKGENYGYTF

d_call: -
clone_size: -
v_call: TRBV6-5
j_call: TRBJ1-2
cdr3_nt: TGTGCCAGCAGTTACGCCGGCCAGTCCTATGGCTACACCTTC
cdr3_aa: CASSYAGQSYGYTF

d_call: -
clone_size: few
v_call: TRBV30
j_call: TRBJ1-6
cdr3_nt: TGTGCCTGGAGTTTCCGACCAGCGAGCTCCTATAATTCACCCCTCCACTTT
cdr3_aa: CAWSFRPASSYNSPLHF

d_call: -
clone_size: once
v_call: TRBV6-1
j_call: TRBJ1-1
cdr3_nt: TGTGCCAGCAGTGATCCAGGCTTGAACACTGAAGCTTTCTTT
cdr3_aa: CASSDPGLNTEAFF

d_call: -
clone_size: -
v_call: TRBV20-1
j_call: TRBJ2-7
cdr3_nt: TGCAGTGCCGAGAAGATAGACGAGCAGTACTTC
cdr3_aa: CSAEKIDEQYF

d_call: -
clone_size: -
v_call: TRBV6-5
j_call: TRBJ2-3
cdr3_nt: TGTGCCAGCAGCTCCTACCTCACAGATACGCAGTATTTT
cdr3_aa: CASSSYLTDTQYF

d_call: -
clone_size: -
v_call: TRBV10-3
j_call: TRBJ2-7
cdr3_nt: TGTGCCATCAGTGAAAGTCCTTTGGAGCAGTACTTC
cdr3_aa: CAISESPLEQYF